This TCR beta chain is drawn from a study of T-cell memory formation after mild COVID-19. TCRdb analysed the 5' RACE reads with MiXCR anew, one entry per CDR3 protein. Among about 430,000 distinct CDR3 sequences listed, about 24% were seen once. The CDR3 runs 15 residues. The J segment lost 5 bases and the V segment lost 5 bases, leaving 9 bases of the junction unmatched. Germline lookup yields CDR1 SGHTA and CDR2 FQGNSA. This clonotype was found a few times. The antigen remains undetermined. Study results and caveats: Still unconfirmed is whether the second-wave clones peaking on day 37 recognized SARS-CoV-2.

This sequence was found in an adult woman who had mild COVID-19 (a few samples of this study predate the infection). Cell type and time point are not known. Sequenced sample: PBMCs or a T cell subset sorted from them (not recorded which). The gene calls are TRBV7-2 and TRBJ1-2, with 9 bases aligning to TRBD1. The CDR3 DNA reads as TGTGCCAGCAGCCCTGGGACAGGGATCGGGTATGGCTACACCTTC. It is translated as CASSPGTGIGYGYTF.